The clone carrying this TCR beta chain was detected only a few times. V was cut by 6 bases and J by 6 bases, with 7 bases left in between. CDR1 is SEHNR and CDR2 is FQNEAQ in the germline V gene (reference sequence). This CDR3 has 11 amino acids. The record originates from a study of patients and donors after allogeneic stem cell transplantation. TCRdb re-derived calls from the RT-PCR reads in MiXCR, one entry per CDR3 protein. The sample records around 160,000 distinct CDR3 sequences, over 25% being singletons. Sequences were obtained from blood, either unsorted or a sorted T cell fraction (not recorded which). The receptor was derived from a human donor who was either an allogeneic HSCT recipient or a stem cell or donor lymphocyte infusion donor (not recorded which). It is not recorded whose cells these are; they may come from a transplant donor. The genes are TRBV7-9 and TRBJ2-3; D is uncertain. The CDR3 region has the DNA TGTGCCAGCAGTTTTGGGGATACGCAGTATTTT. This encodes CASSFGDTQYF.